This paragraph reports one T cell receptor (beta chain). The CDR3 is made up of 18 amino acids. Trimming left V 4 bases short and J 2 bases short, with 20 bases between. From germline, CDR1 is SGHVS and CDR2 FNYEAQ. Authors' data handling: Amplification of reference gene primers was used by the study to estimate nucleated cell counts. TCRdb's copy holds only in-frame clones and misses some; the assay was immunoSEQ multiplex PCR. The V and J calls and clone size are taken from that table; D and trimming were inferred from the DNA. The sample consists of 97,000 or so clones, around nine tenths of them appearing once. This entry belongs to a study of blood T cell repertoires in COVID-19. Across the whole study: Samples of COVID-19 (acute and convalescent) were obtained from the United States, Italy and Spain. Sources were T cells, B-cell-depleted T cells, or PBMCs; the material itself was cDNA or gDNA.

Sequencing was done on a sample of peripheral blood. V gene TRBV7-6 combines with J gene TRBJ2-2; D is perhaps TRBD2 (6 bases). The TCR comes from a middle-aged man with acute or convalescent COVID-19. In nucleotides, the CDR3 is TGTGCCAGCAGCTCCCTAGCGTTGGGGCTCGTAAACACCGGGGAGCTGTTTTTT. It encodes CASSSLALGLVNTGELFF.